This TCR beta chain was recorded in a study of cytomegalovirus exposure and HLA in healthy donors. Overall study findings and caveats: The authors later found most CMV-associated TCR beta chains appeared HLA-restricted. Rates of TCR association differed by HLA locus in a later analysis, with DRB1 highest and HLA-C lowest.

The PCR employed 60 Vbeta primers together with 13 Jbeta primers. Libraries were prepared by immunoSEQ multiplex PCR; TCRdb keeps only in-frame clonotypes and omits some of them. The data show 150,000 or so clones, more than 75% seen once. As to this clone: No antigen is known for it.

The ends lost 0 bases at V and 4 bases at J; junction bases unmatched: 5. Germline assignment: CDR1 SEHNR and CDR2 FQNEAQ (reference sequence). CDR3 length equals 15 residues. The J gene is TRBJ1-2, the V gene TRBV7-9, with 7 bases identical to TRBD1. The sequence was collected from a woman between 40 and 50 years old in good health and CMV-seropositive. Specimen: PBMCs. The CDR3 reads CASSLALAGGYGYTF. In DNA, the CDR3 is TGTGCCAGCAGCTTAGCCCTGGCAGGGGGCTATGGCTACACCTTC.